Listed below are T cell receptor beta chains from one sample, sequenced in a study of blood T cells in healthy people across ages. TCRdb ran MiXCR on the 5' RACE reads and lists one entry per CDR3 protein. Among around 600,000 distinct CDR3 sequences listed, around half were seen once. Sequences were obtained from blood. All receptors derive from a man older than 75 in good health. Each CDR3 is given with its conserved first and last residue. Fields, in order: clone size, V gene, J gene, D gene, CDR3 protein, CDR3 DNA. The D gene is left open where the match is weak. Size values are once, few and many counts, or a class for expanded clones, and some rows have none.

>-|TRBV11-1|TRBJ1-5|-
CASSLDPAGDSNQPQHF
TGTGCCAGCAGCTTAGACCCGGCGGGGGATAGCAATCAGCCCCAGCATTTT
>-|TRBV7-2|TRBJ2-4|TRBD2
CASSPGGSGRRRGNIQYF
TGTGCCAGCAGCCCCGGTGGTAGCGGGAGGAGACGGGGAAACATTCAGTACTTC
>-|TRBV20-1|TRBJ1-2|-
CSARGAANYGYTF
TGCAGTGCTAGAGGAGCGGCTAACTATGGCTACACCTTC
>-|TRBV25-1|TRBJ2-1|-
CASSATSGGMEREQFF
TGTGCCAGCAGTGCCACCAGCGGCGGGATGGAGAGGGAGCAGTTCTTC
>few|TRBV7-9|TRBJ2-1|-
CASQTSSNNEQFF
TGTGCCAGCCAGACGAGCTCGAACAATGAGCAGTTCTTC
>-|TRBV6-2/TRBV6-3|TRBJ2-5|-
CASSYATLPWGETQYF
TGTGCCAGCAGTTACGCGACTCTCCCCTGGGGAGAGACCCAGTACTTC
>-|TRBV7-2|TRBJ2-3|-
CASSTRGSDTQYF
TGTGCCAGCAGCACACGAGGATCAGATACGCAGTATTTT
>-|TRBV12-3/TRBV12-4|TRBJ2-3|TRBD1
CASSPTDRVITDTQYF
TGTGCCAGCAGTCCCACGGACAGGGTAATCACAGATACGCAGTATTTT
>-|TRBV20-1|TRBJ1-4|-
CSARGEGGEKLFF
TGCAGTGCTAGAGGAGAGGGGGGTGAAAAACTGTTTTTT
>-|TRBV20-1|TRBJ2-7|-
CSALEPGVQRREQYF
TGCAGTGCCCTTGAGCCGGGGGTACAAAGAAGGGAGCAGTACTTC
>-|TRBV2|TRBJ2-1|TRBD1
CASRADRGRYNEQFF
TGTGCCAGCAGGGCCGACAGGGGGAGGTACAATGAGCAGTTCTTC
>once|TRBV4-2|TRBJ1-5|-
CASSQETTGIEPQHF
TGTGCCAGCAGCCAAGAGACGACAGGCATAGAGCCCCAGCATTTT
>few|TRBV3-1|TRBJ2-3|TRBD2
CASKRMTSGDKLADTQYF
TGTGCCAGCAAAAGGATGACTAGCGGGGATAAACTCGCAGATACGCAGTATTTT
>few|TRBV20-1|TRBJ1-2|-
CSARWGARGYGYTF
TGCAGTGCTAGGTGGGGGGCGCGTGGCTATGGCTACACCTTC
>few|TRBV9|TRBJ2-5|-
CASSVPQETQYF
TGTGCCAGCAGCGTACCCCAAGAGACCCAGTACTTC
>-|TRBV10-3|TRBJ1-1|-
CATGQLNAEAFF
TGTGCCACCGGACAGCTAAACGCTGAAGCTTTCTTT
>-|TRBV12-3/TRBV12-4|TRBJ1-5|-
CASSPEGTLYSNQPQHF
TGTGCCAGCAGTCCGGAAGGGACACTATATAGCAATCAGCCCCAGCATTTT
>-|TRBV5-8|TRBJ2-7|-
CASSKDRYEQYF
TGTGCCAGCAGCAAGGACAGATACGAGCAGTACTTC
>once|TRBV5-1|TRBJ2-5|-
CASSLAGSQEKGQYF
TGCGCCAGCAGCTTGGCTGGCAGTCAAGAGAAGGGCCAGTACTTC
>few|TRBV7-9|TRBJ1-2|-
CASSPPRGGRDYGYTF
TGTGCCAGCAGCCCTCCGAGGGGGGGCAGAGACTATGGCTACACCTTC